Each of the 30 T cell receptor beta chains below was sequenced from the same sample in a study of CD8+ T cells in alopecia areata. Once RNA had been extracted, it was reverse transcribed into cDNA to act as the sequencing template. Assay: immunoSEQ multiplex PCR; the TCRdb copy retains only in-frame clones and omits some. The data show roughly 150,000 clones, with around half seen just once and about 16% held by the top ten. Treatment indicated: oral pan-JAK inhibitor, 5-10 mg twice daily. The sample in question was CD8+ T cells sorted from blood, obtained at week 4, from a patient treated with tofacitinib. The receptor set was obtained from a human donor with alopecia areata.

There are a few counts of this clone. The rearrangement joins TRBV29-1 to TRBJ1-5, with D possibly being TRBD1 (6 bases). The CDR3 is 14 residues long. The germline V gene encodes CDR1 SQVTM and CDR2 ANQGSEA. Trimming left V 4 bases short and J 5 bases short, with 15 bases between. The CDR3 spells CSVGGGGGHQPQHF. In nucleotides, the CDR3 is TGCAGCGTTGGCGGCGGGGGCGGCCATCAGCCCCAGCATTTT.

The chain joins TRBV6-5 to TRBJ2-3; D is ambiguous. This CDR3 spans 14 amino acids. Germline CDR1 and CDR2: MNHEY and SVGAGI. V lost 4 bases, J lost 4 bases, and 12 bases lay in between. CDR3 coding DNA: TGTGCCAGCAGTTGGCCCCCCCTCCCAGATACGCAGTATTTT. It codes for CASSWPPLPDTQYF.

Only one count was recorded for this clone. The genes are TRBV27 and TRBJ2-2, with no clear D. Germline values: CDR1 MNHEY, CDR2 SMNVEV (reference sequence). V lost 5 bases and J 0 bases, leaving 4 bases between the germline ends. The CDR3 is 13 residues long. CDR3: CASSPTNTGELFF. The CDR3 bases are TGTGCCAGCAGTCCGACGAACACCGGGGAGCTGTTTTTT.

The rearrangement links TRBV6-5 to TRBJ2-1; D is unclear. The CDR3 loop spans 12 amino acids. Trimming took 2 bases from V and 7 from J, leaving 6 bases between them. The V gene's germline CDR1 is MNHEY and CDR2 SVGAGI. For the CDR3, the DNA is TGTGCCAGCAGTTACAATGGGAATGAGCAGTTCTTC. Protein sequence: CASSYNGNEQFF.

V is TRBV27 and J is TRBJ2-3; D not resolved. The CDR3 is 12 residues long. V was shortened by 7 bases and J by 3 bases, with 8 bases between the two germline ends. Germline V gene lookup returns CDR1 MNHEY and CDR2 SMNVEV (reference sequence). CDR3 loop: CASISRTDTQYF. The CDR3 DNA reads as TGTGCCAGCATCAGTCGTACAGATACGCAGTATTTT.

The chain uses TRBV5-6 and TRBJ1-2; TRBD1 is a possible D gene (5 bases). Trimming left V 2 bases short and J 5 bases short, with 16 bases between. Germline V gives CDR1 SGHDT, CDR2 YYEEEE. The CDR3 is 15 residues long. The DNA of the CDR3 is TGTGCCAGCAGCTTTGACCAGGGAGGGAGGTATGGCTACACCTTC. Encoded protein: CASSFDQGGRYGYTF.

This sequence joins TRBV25-1 and TRBJ2-1; tentatively, D is TRBD2 (5 bases). From germline, CDR1 is MGHDK and CDR2 SYGVNS. V was trimmed by 8 bases and J by 10 bases, leaving 15 bases between them. CDR3 size: 12 residues. CDR3 region: CASSWEGLEQFF. The CDR3 DNA sequence: TGTGCCAGCTCATGGGAAGGACTGGAGCAGTTCTTC. Supplemented by reference TRBV25-1 and TRBJ2-1, the full variable domain reads EADIYQTPRYLVIGTGKKITLECSQTMGHDKMYWYQQDPGMELHLIHYSYGVNSTEKGDLSSESTVSRIRTEHFPLTLESARPSHTSQYLCASSWEGLEQFFGPGTRLTVL.

V gene TRBV5-1 combines with J gene TRBJ2-1; 7 bases are shared with TRBD2. The germline gives CDR1 SGHRS, CDR2 YFSETQ. The CDR3 sequence is 14 residues long. After removal of 6 bases from V and 2 bases from J, the junction contained 5 bases not matched to a gene. CDR3 sequence (DNA): TGCGCCAGCACTAGAAGCGGGGCCTACAATGAGCAGTTCTTC. Residues: CASTRSGAYNEQFF.

The sample holds a few counts of this clone. The J gene is TRBJ2-1, the V gene TRBV7-9; 7 nucleotides match TRBD1. V was pared by 5 bases and J by 4 bases, with 14 bases of the junction left unmatched. The V gene's germline CDR1 is SEHNR and CDR2 FQNEAQ (reference sequence). The CDR3 consists of 17 residues. CDR3 DNA: TGTGCCAGCAGCCGGGACCCAGCGACAGGGAAGTACAATGAGCAGTTCTTC. Translation gives CASSRDPATGKYNEQFF.

V gene TRBV5-1 combines with J gene TRBJ2-3; TRBD2 matches 9 bases. Per the germline V gene, CDR1 is SGHRS and CDR2 is YFSETQ. This CDR3 region has 14 residues. Trimming took 3 bases from V and 4 from J; bases not matched to a gene: 3. The CDR3 protein is CASSSRTSADTQYF. The CDR3 DNA sequence: TGCGCCAGCAGCTCCAGGACTAGCGCAGATACGCAGTATTTT.

The chain employs TRBV4-2 and TRBJ2-5; D unclear. Germline CDR1 LGHNA, CDR2 YNFKEQ. V was clipped by 0 bases and J by 3 bases, with 8 bases between them. The CDR3 totals 14 residues. The CDR3 sequence: CASSQEAAEETQYF. Written as DNA, the CDR3 is TGTGCCAGCAGCCAAGAGGCAGCCGAAGAGACCCAGTACTTC.

The chain links TRBV6-5 to TRBJ1-2, with D tentatively TRBD1 (6 bases). Trimming left V 6 bases short and J 6 bases short, with 11 bases between. This CDR3 has 12 amino acids. Germline V CDR1 and CDR2: MNHEY, SVGAGI. For the CDR3, the DNA is TGTGCCAGCAGCCCAGGGGACGATGGCTACACCTTC. It is translated as CASSPGDDGYTF.

J is TRBJ2-2 and V is TRBV15, with 7 bases fitting TRBD1. CDR1 and CDR2 from the germline V gene are LNHNV and YYDKDF (reference sequence). The ends lost 4 bases at V and 2 bases at J; junction bases unmatched: 4. The CDR3 contains 15 residues. The CDR3 DNA is TGTGCCACCAGCAACAGGGGTCAAAACACCGGGGAGCTGTTTTTT. Its translation is CATSNRGQNTGELFF.

V usage is TRBV29-1 and J usage is TRBJ2-5; D might be TRBD2 (6 bases). The CDR3 runs to 15 residues. Germline CDR1 SQVTM, CDR2 ANQGSEA. Trimming stripped 1 base from V and 8 bases from J, with 20 bases between. CDR3 in amino acids: CSVEGVGGAGGTQYF. In nucleotides, the CDR3 is TGCAGCGTTGAAGGAGTGGGCGGGGCCGGGGGTACCCAGTACTTC.

The chain recombines TRBV4-3 with TRBJ1-5; D ambiguous. This CDR3 has 15 amino acids. Germline loops: CDR1 LGHNA, CDR2 YSLEER. Trimming cost V 4 bases and J 0 bases, with 10 bases left between them. DNA of the CDR3: TGCGCCAGCAGCCCGGACGGGTATAGCAATCAGCCCCAGCATTTT. Translation: CASSPDGYSNQPQHF.

Comment on this clone: Germline is not matched at one junction end, which may reflect a read error. The chain is built from TRBV15 and TRBJ1-5; no clear D gene. This CDR3 is 12 amino acids long. CDR1 is LNHNV, CDR2 YYDKDF, per germline (reference sequence). Here the CDR3 DNA reads TGTGCCACCAGCAGAGATTTGGCCCCCGAGGATTTT. This encodes CATSRDLAPEDF.

V and J are TRBV18 and TRBJ2-4; 11 bases match TRBD1. The length of the CDR3 is 15 residues. Germline assignment: CDR1 KGHSH and CDR2 LQKENI. The V gene end was trimmed by 6 bases and the J gene end by 8 bases; junction bases not matched to a gene: 9. The DNA of the CDR3 is TGTGCCAGCTCCCCGGACAGGGGGCCGGAGGACATTCAGTACTTC. Residues: CASSPDRGPEDIQYF. The complete variable domain, with remaining parts taken from reference TRBV18 and TRBJ2-4, reads NAGVMQNPRHLVRRRGQEARLRCSPMKGHSHVYWYRQLPEEGLKFMVYLQKENIIDESGMPKERFSAEFPKEGPSILRIQQVVRGDSAAYFCASSPDRGPEDIQYFGAGTRLSVL.

This clone was found a few times. CDR3 amino acids: CASSLTGTGVPEQYF. CDR3 nucleotide sequence: TGTGCCAGCAGTTTAACCGGGACAGGGGTCCCCGAGCAGTACTTC. V is TRBV2 and J is TRBJ2-7, with TRBD1 matching over 10 bases. V was pared by 5 bases and J by 6 bases, with 10 bases of the junction left unmatched. Germline-derived CDR1 and CDR2 are SNHLY and FYNNEI. The CDR3 runs 15 residues.

This clone was counted a few times. This chain links TRBV7-9 with TRBJ1-4, with D possibly being TRBD1 (6 bases). V lost 5 bases, J lost 5 bases, and 18 bases lay in between. This CDR3 is built from 16 residues. CDR1 is SEHNR, CDR2 FQNEAQ, per germline (reference sequence). The CDR3 sequence: CASSPAEGGFNEKLFF. The CDR3, as DNA: TGTGCCAGCAGCCCAGCGGAGGGGGGATTCAATGAAAAACTGTTTTTT.

This chain links TRBV30 with TRBJ1-2; D is undetermined. The CDR3 loop spans 13 amino acids. Germline CDR1 and CDR2: GTSNPN and SVGIG (reference sequence). Trimming removed 0 bases at V and 3 bases at J, with 8 bases between. Written as DNA, the CDR3 is TGTGCCTGGAGTGTACTCTGGGACTATGGCTACACCTTC. Its protein is CAWSVLWDYGYTF.

The chain is built from TRBV29-1 and TRBJ1-1; D gene unclear. V dropped 5 bases and J dropped 5 bases, with 6 bases sitting between them. This CDR3 spans 10 amino acids. Per germline, CDR1 SQVTM and CDR2 ANQGSEA. CDR3 DNA sequence: TGCAGCGTTCAGTGGACTGAAGCTTTCTTT. The encoded protein is CSVQWTEAFF.

The rearrangement links TRBV4-1 to TRBJ1-6; TRBD1 is a possible D gene (5 bases). With 4 bases removed from V and 10 bases from J, the gap between germline ends came to 11 bases. Germline V CDR1 and CDR2: MGHRA, YSYEKL. The CDR3 consists of 13 residues. CDR3 loop: CASSLRGGSPLHF. In DNA form, the CDR3 reads TGCGCCAGCAGCCTTCGGGGCGGGTCACCCCTCCACTTT.

Points on this clone: Other DNA variants within this sample encode the same CDR3. V usage is TRBV29-1 and J usage is TRBJ2-2; D not resolved. The length of the CDR3 is 12 residues. Germline V CDR1 and CDR2: SQVTM, ANQGSEA. The V end lost 5 bases, the J end lost 4 bases, and 8 bases lay between the germline ends. The CDR3 reads CSVLDGTGELFF. CDR3 in DNA: TGCAGCGTTTTGGACGGCACCGGGGAGCTGTTTTTT.

The chain recombines TRBV9 with TRBJ2-7, with 7 bases lining up with TRBD1. This CDR3 comprises 14 residues. V was clipped by 0 bases and J by 2 bases; unmatched bases: 2. Germline-derived CDR1 and CDR2 are SGDLS and YYNGEE. The CDR3 reads CASSVDGTAYEQYF. The CDR3 bases are TGTGCCAGCAGCGTAGACGGGACAGCCTACGAGCAGTACTTC.

The chain links TRBV4-1 to TRBJ2-7, with 8 bases identical to TRBD1. The CDR3 is made up of 13 amino acids. V dropped 2 bases and J dropped 6; count of bases not matched to a gene: 3. Germline lookup yields CDR1 MGHRA and CDR2 YSYEKL. In nucleotides, the CDR3 is TGCGCCAGCAGCCAACTCGACAGGGGCGAGCAGTACTTC. The encoded protein is CASSQLDRGEQYF.

The chain employs TRBV6-5 and TRBJ2-7, with 8 bases aligning to TRBD1. Germline values: CDR1 MNHEY, CDR2 SVGAGI. Losses at the gene ends were 6 bases for V and 2 bases for J; bases not matched to a gene: 6. The CDR3 extends over 14 amino acids. CDR3 DNA sequence: TGTGCCAGCAGGGTCAGACAGGGGCCCTACGAGCAGTACTTC. The encoded protein is CASRVRQGPYEQYF.

The V and J genes are TRBV4-2 and TRBJ2-2; a weak D match, TRBD2 (5 bases). V lost 4 bases, J lost 8 bases, and 20 bases lay in between. The CDR3 sequence is 16 residues long. Germline V gives CDR1 LGHNA, CDR2 YNFKEQ. The CDR3 DNA is TGTGCCAGCAGCCCGCGGGTGGGCCAATCGGAAGGGGAGCTGTTTTTT. It translates to CASSPRVGQSEGELFF.

This clone has more than one count but fewer than ten. The rearrangement links TRBV29-1 to TRBJ2-1; a weak D match, TRBD1 (5 bases). The CDR3 runs 14 residues. V dropped 1 base and J dropped 2 bases, with 9 bases sitting between them. Germline values: CDR1 SQVTM, CDR2 ANQGSEA. In DNA form, the CDR3 reads TGCAGCGTTGAAGCTGAAGGGGCCTACAATGAGCAGTTCTTC. Translation gives CSVEAEGAYNEQFF.

Comment on this clone: At one end, the junction sequence differs from germline, possibly due to a read error. The chain carries TRBV27 and TRBJ2-1; no clear D. Germline V gene data show CDR1 as MNHEY and CDR2 as SMNVEV (reference sequence). The CDR3 totals 12 residues. For the CDR3, the DNA is TGTGCCAGCAGTGCCTCCAACAATGAGCAGTTCTTC. This sequence encodes CASSASNNEQFF.

The chain has TRBV13 and TRBJ2-3; 8 bases agree with TRBD2. The junction had 5 bases not matched to a gene; V was cut back by 5 bases and J by 4 bases. This CDR3 contains 14 residues. Germline CDR1 PRHDT, CDR2 FYEKMQ (reference sequence). CDR3 nucleotide sequence: TGTGCCAGCAGCCCCGGGGGGGCCGCAGATACGCAGTATTTT. This codes for CASSPGGAADTQYF.